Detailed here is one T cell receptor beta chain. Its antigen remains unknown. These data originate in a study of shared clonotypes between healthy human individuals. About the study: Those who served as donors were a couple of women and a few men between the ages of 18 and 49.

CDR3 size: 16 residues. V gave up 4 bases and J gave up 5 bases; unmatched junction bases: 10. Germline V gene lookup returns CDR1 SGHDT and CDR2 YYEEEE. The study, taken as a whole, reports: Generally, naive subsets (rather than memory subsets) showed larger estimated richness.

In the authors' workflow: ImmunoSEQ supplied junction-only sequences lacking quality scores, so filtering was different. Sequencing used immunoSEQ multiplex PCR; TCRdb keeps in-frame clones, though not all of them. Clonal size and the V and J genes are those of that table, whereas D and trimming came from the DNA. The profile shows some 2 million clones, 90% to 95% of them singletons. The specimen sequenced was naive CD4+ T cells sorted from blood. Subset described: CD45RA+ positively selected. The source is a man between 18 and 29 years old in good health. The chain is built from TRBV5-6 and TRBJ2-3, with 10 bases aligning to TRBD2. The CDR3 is CASSPLAGKGLDTQYF. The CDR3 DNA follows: TGTGCCAGCAGCCCACTAGCGGGGAAGGGACTAGATACGCAGTATTTT. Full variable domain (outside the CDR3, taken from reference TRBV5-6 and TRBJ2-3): DAGVTQSPTHLIKTRGQQVTLRCSPKSGHDTVSWYQQALGQGPQFIFQYYEEEERQRGNFPDRFSGHQFPNYSSELNVNALLLGDSALYLCASSPLAGKGLDTQYFGPGTRLTVL.